A single sample is the source of the 26 T cell receptor beta chains below, sequenced in a study of siplizumab effects on memory and regulatory T cells. Profiled with immunoSEQ multiplex PCR; TCRdb holds only in-frame clones, not every one. Of 99,000 or so clones in the sample, 93% are singletons; the top ten hold 0.55% to 0.8%. Input material: Tregs sorted from blood. The receptors originated from a human donor in good health.

This chain joins TRBV5-1 and TRBJ2-5; 8 bases fit TRBD1. The length of the CDR3 is 12 residues. CDR1 SGHRS and CDR2 YFSETQ come from the germline V gene. Losses at the gene ends were 4 bases for V and 4 bases for J; bases not matched to a gene: 0. The CDR3 spells CASSTGGETQYF. The CDR3 DNA sequence: TGCGCCAGCAGCACAGGGGGAGAGACCCAGTACTTC.

The chain employs TRBV7-9 and TRBJ2-7, with 8 bases that match TRBD2. V lost 5 bases and J lost 2; bases outside the gene matches: 8. This CDR3 spans 15 amino acids. Germline CDR1 and CDR2: SEHNR and FQNEAQ (reference sequence). The CDR3 coding sequence is TGTGCCAGCAGCCTCCCCGGGACTAGGGCCTACGAGCAGTACTTC. It codes for CASSLPGTRAYEQYF.

The gene calls are TRBV5-1 and TRBJ1-2; no clear D gene. Between the trimmed V and J ends, which lost 0 bases and 0 bases, there was a span of 12 bases. The germline V gene has CDR1 SGHRS and CDR2 YFSETQ. The CDR3 has 16 amino acids. CDR3 protein: CASSLAGWGTNYGYTF. CDR3 DNA sequence: TGCGCCAGCAGCTTGGCCGGTTGGGGTACTAACTATGGCTACACCTTC.

The CDR3 here is CASSPQVTGALNTEAFF. CDR3 nucleotide sequence: TGTGCCAGCAGCCCACAGGTGACAGGGGCCCTGAACACTGAAGCTTTCTTT. The chain couples TRBV7-6 to TRBJ1-1, with 8 bases lining up with TRBD1. From germline, CDR1 is SGHVS and CDR2 FNYEAQ. The CDR3 is made up of 17 amino acids. Trimming at V came to 5 bases and at J to 0 bases, leaving 11 bases not matched to a gene.

This clone was observed a single time. This chain connects TRBV7-9 to TRBJ1-1; 8 bases agree with TRBD1. From germline, CDR1 is SEHNR and CDR2 FQNEAQ (reference sequence). V gave up 5 bases and J gave up 10 bases; unmatched junction bases: 6. CDR3 length equals 12 residues. The CDR3 DNA reads as TGTGCCAGCAGCCCAGGACAGGGTTCAGCTTTCTTT. Its translation is CASSPGQGSAFF.

The V gene is TRBV19, the J gene TRBJ1-5; 7 bases are shared with TRBD1. Germline V lookup: CDR1 LNHDA, CDR2 SQIVND (reference sequence). J lost 0 bases, V lost 3 bases, and 5 bases had no gene match. This CDR3 region has 16 residues. The CDR3 here is CASSIRSGGSNQPQHF. In nucleotides, the CDR3 is TGTGCCAGTAGTATTAGGTCAGGGGGTAGCAATCAGCCCCAGCATTTT.

The rearrangement uses TRBV6-1 and TRBJ2-7; D possibly corresponds to TRBD1 (7 bases). CDR1 is MNHNS and CDR2 is SASEGT in the germline V gene. Trimming left V 6 bases short and J 0 bases short, with 12 bases between. The CDR3 loop spans 14 amino acids. CDR3 protein: CASRGGQTSYEQYF. Here the CDR3 DNA reads TGTGCCAGCAGGGGGGGACAGACCTCCTACGAGCAGTACTTC.

The V call is TRBV12-5, the J call TRBJ1-5; 8 nucleotides match TRBD1. The V gene's germline CDR1 is LGHNT and CDR2 FRNRAP. CDR3 length equals 17 residues. J lost 5 bases, V lost 6 bases, and 15 bases had no gene match. The CDR3 sequence is CASGPPSVAGGYQPQHF. For the CDR3, the DNA is TGTGCTAGTGGCCCGCCCTCGGTTGCAGGGGGCTATCAGCCCCAGCATTTT.

The J gene is TRBJ2-7, the V gene TRBV30, with a weak D call TRBD2 (6 bases). Germline-derived CDR1 and CDR2 are GTSNPN and SVGIG (reference sequence). Trimming left V 2 bases short and J 4 bases short, with 15 bases between. The CDR3 is 14 residues long. In nucleotides, the CDR3 is TGTGCCTGGAGTAGGGGACTTGGAAGATACGAGCAGTACTTC. Translated, it gives CAWSRGLGRYEQYF.

V usage is TRBV7-9 and J usage is TRBJ2-1, with 9 nucleotides matching TRBD2. The germline V gene encodes CDR1 SEHNR and CDR2 FQNEAQ (reference sequence). The CDR3 runs to 16 residues. V was clipped by 0 bases and J by 5 bases; unmatched bases: 5. CDR3 nucleotide sequence: TGTGCCAGCAGCTTAGCTTTTAGCGGGAGTCACAATGAGCAGTTCTTC. Its translation: CASSLAFSGSHNEQFF.

V and J are TRBV18 and TRBJ2-2; no clear D. The V and J ends lost 6 bases and 1 base respectively, with 15 bases between them. This CDR3 contains 16 residues. Germline loops: CDR1 KGHSH, CDR2 LQKENI. CDR3 DNA sequence: TGTGCCAGCTCCCGTATTCGTACGAGGAACACCGGGGAGCTGTTTTTT. It yields the protein CASSRIRTRNTGELFF.

This clone has just a few counts. The chain carries TRBV29-1 and TRBJ1-4; D is unresolved. Germline assignment: CDR1 SQVTM and CDR2 ANQGSEA. The CDR3 spans 11 residues. Trimming shortened V by 7 bases and J by 2 bases, and 5 bases separated the two germline ends. The CDR3, as DNA: TGCAGCGCTCGCACTAATGAAAAACTGTTTTTT. Translated: CSARTNEKLFF.

The chain couples TRBV7-6 to TRBJ1-2; 7 bases are a match to TRBD1. The CDR3 covers 13 residues. CDR1 is SGHVS, CDR2 FNYEAQ, per germline. Trimming at V came to 4 bases and at J to 3 bases, leaving 2 bases not matched to a gene. DNA for the CDR3: TGTGCCAGCAGCTACGGACAGGACTATGGCTACACCTTC. Translation gives CASSYGQDYGYTF.

V gene TRBV9 combines with J gene TRBJ2-5; TRBD1 matches at 11 bases. This CDR3 has 16 residues. J was trimmed by 5 bases and V by 5 bases; bases with no gene match: 11. CDR1 is SGDLS and CDR2 is YYNGEE in the germline V gene. The CDR3 protein is CASSYSGTGGWETQYF. The CDR3, as DNA: TGTGCCAGCAGTTACTCCGGGACAGGGGGGTGGGAGACCCAGTACTTC.

The chain combines TRBV6-1 with TRBJ2-1; tentatively, D is TRBD2 (7 bases). Trimming shortened V by 8 bases and J by 3 bases, and 20 bases separated the two germline ends. CDR1 and CDR2 from the germline V gene are MNHNS and SASEGT. The CDR3 totals 16 residues. The CDR3 region has the DNA TGTGCCAGCGGTGGGAGACTAGCAGGGGTCTACAATGAGCAGTTCTTC. As protein: CASGGRLAGVYNEQFF.

The rearrangement uses TRBV4-1 and TRBJ1-5; perhaps TRBD1 as D (6 bases). CDR1 MGHRA and CDR2 YSYEKL come from the germline V gene. Between the trimmed V and J ends, which lost 0 bases and 6 bases, there was a span of 9 bases. The CDR3 runs to 14 residues. CDR3 loop: CASSQEGAGQPQHF. The CDR3 DNA sequence: TGCGCCAGCAGCCAAGAGGGGGCCGGTCAGCCCCAGCATTTT.

The chain couples TRBV4-3 to TRBJ2-5; D gene ambiguous. The V gene lost 0 bases and the J gene lost 7 bases, with 12 bases spanning the gap. There are 14 residues in the CDR3. The V gene's germline CDR1 is LGHNA and CDR2 YSLEER. The CDR3 DNA is TGCGCCAGCAGCCAAGAATCCCGAAAGAGGACCCAGTACTTC. It specifies CASSQESRKRTQYF.

This chain links TRBV2 with TRBJ2-3, with TRBD1 matching over 9 bases. V trimming: 8 bases; J trimming: 5 bases; junction bases outside the gene matches: 11. The germline V gene encodes CDR1 SNHLY and CDR2 FYNNEI. This CDR3 spans 15 amino acids. The CDR3 nucleotides read TGTGCCAGCTCTTTACAGGGGGCGAGTATAGATACGCAGTATTTT. Its protein product is CASSLQGASIDTQYF.

The gene calls are TRBV18 and TRBJ1-1; D unresolved. Germline CDR1 KGHSH, CDR2 LQKENI. The CDR3 is 14 residues long. V dropped 3 bases and J dropped 1 base, with 9 bases sitting between them. The CDR3 nucleotides are TGTGCCAGCTCACCTGGCCCAGGGAACACTGAAGCTTTCTTT. Translation gives CASSPGPGNTEAFF. Full variable domain (missing parts from reference TRBV18 and TRBJ1-1): NAGVMQNPRHLVRRRGQEARLRCSPMKGHSHVYWYRQLPEEGLKFMVYLQKENIIDESGMPKERFSAEFPKEGPSILRIQQVVRGDSAAYFCASSPGPGNTEAFFGQGTRLTVV.

This chain links TRBV27 with TRBJ2-7; 9 bases are shared with TRBD2. Germline V lookup: CDR1 MNHEY, CDR2 SMNVEV (reference sequence). This CDR3 comprises 18 residues. The V gene end was trimmed by 4 bases and the J gene end by 3 bases; junction bases not matched to a gene: 16. The CDR3 reads CASSSAGQLGTSIYEQYF. CDR3 nucleotides: TGTGCCAGCAGTTCAGCCGGGCAGCTCGGGACTAGCATCTACGAGCAGTACTTC.

V gene TRBV23-1 combines with J gene TRBJ1-4, with 10 bases matching TRBD1. TRBV23-1 belongs to the ORF category, with a function that is uncertain. V lost 7 bases and J lost 2; bases outside the gene matches: 13. This CDR3 comprises 18 residues. CDR3 DNA sequence: TGCGCCAGCACCTGCTGGGACAGGGGTTCGAGGACTAATGAAAAACTGTTTTTT. Translation: CASTCWDRGSRTNEKLFF.

A single count supports this clone. The rearrangement uses TRBV7-9 and TRBJ2-7; 10 bases align to TRBD1. Germline V lookup: CDR1 SEHNR, CDR2 FQNEAQ (reference sequence). The CDR3 runs 13 residues. V shed 4 bases and J 5 bases; nucleotides not matched to a gene: 2. The CDR3 nucleotides are TGTGCCAGCAGCTGGGACAGGGGCAACGAGCAGTACTTC. The encoded protein is CASSWDRGNEQYF.

The chain has TRBV5-4 and TRBJ2-5; 9 nucleotides agree with TRBD1. The CDR3 runs to 14 residues. Germline V gene sequence: CDR1 SGHNT, CDR2 YYREEE (reference sequence). V shed 4 bases, J shed 5 bases, and the junction held 6 bases outside the gene matches. This CDR3 is CASSQQGAGETQYF. DNA of the CDR3: TGTGCCAGCAGCCAACAGGGGGCCGGCGAGACCCAGTACTTC.

This sequence joins TRBV4-2 and TRBJ2-3, with 10 bases matching TRBD2. J lost 0 bases, V lost 4 bases, and 19 bases had no gene match. The germline CDR1 and CDR2 sequences are LGHNA and YNFKEQ. The length of the CDR3 is 21 residues. The CDR3 is CASSLTPSFGTSAESTDTQYF. Here the CDR3 DNA reads TGTGCCAGCAGCCTAACCCCCTCTTTTGGGACTAGCGCCGAGAGCACAGATACGCAGTATTTT.

V and J are TRBV6-5 and TRBJ1-2; 8 bases line up with TRBD1. CDR3 size: 15 residues. Germline loops: CDR1 MNHEY, CDR2 SVGAGI. Unmatched junction bases numbered 7, after V lost 4 bases and J lost 3 bases. The CDR3 sequence: CASSLTGTGHYGYTF. The CDR3 DNA follows: TGTGCCAGCAGTTTAACAGGGACAGGCCACTATGGCTACACCTTC.

Only one count was recorded for this clone. The CDR3, as DNA: TGTGCCAGCAGCACACGACTAGCGGTTGAACAAGAGACCCAGTACTTC. It encodes CASSTRLAVEQETQYF. The V and J genes are TRBV5-4 and TRBJ2-5; 9 positions match TRBD2. CDR1 and CDR2 (germline): SGHNT, YYREEE (reference sequence). The CDR3 runs 16 residues. The junction had 9 bases not matched to a gene; V was cut back by 4 bases and J by 2 bases.